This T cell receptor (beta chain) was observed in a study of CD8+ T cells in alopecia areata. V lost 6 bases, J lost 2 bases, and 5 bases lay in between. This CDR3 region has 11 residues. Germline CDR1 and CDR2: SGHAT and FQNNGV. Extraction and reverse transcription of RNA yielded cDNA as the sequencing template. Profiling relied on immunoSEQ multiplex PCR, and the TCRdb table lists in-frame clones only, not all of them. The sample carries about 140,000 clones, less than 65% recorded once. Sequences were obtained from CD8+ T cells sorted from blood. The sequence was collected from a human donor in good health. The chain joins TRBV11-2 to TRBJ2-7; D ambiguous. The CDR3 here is CASSYTYEQYF. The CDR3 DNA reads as TGTGCCAGCAGTTATACCTACGAGCAGTACTTC.